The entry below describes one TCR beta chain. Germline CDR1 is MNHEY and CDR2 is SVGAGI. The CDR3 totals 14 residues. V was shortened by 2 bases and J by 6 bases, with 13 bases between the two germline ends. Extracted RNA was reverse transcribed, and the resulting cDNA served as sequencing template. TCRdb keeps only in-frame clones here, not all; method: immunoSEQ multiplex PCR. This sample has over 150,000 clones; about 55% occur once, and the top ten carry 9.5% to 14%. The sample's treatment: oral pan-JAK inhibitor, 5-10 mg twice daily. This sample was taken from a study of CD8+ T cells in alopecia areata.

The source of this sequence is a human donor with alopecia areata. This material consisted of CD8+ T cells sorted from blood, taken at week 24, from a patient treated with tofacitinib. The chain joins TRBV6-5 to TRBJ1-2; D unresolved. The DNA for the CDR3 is TGTGCCAGCAGTTACAATCCCAGGAGCCATGGCTACACCTTC. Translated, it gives CASSYNPRSHGYTF.